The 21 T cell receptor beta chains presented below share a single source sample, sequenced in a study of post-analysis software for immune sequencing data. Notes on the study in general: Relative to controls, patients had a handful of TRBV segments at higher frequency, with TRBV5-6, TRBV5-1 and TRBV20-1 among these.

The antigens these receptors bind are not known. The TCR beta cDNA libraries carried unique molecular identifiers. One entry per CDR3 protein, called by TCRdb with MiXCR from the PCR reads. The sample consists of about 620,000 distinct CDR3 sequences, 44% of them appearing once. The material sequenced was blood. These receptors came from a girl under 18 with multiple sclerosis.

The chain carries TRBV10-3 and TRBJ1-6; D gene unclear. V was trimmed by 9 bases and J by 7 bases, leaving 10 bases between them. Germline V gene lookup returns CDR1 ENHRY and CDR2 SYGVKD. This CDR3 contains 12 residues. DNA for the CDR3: TGTGCCATAGCCTCCCCGAATTCACCCCTCCACTTT. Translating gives CAIASPNSPLHF.

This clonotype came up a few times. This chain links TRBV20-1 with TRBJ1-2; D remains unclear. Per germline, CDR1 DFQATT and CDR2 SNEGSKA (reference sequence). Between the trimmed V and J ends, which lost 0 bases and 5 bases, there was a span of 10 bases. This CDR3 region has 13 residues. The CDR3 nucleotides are TGCAGTGCTAGAGATATTTCTTCGTATGGCTACACCTTC. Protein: CSARDISSYGYTF.

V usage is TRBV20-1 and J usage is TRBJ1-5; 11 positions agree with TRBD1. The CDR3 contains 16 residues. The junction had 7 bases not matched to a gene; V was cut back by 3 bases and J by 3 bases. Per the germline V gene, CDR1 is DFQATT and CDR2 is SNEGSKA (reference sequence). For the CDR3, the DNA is TGCAGTGCTAGTGCCTGGGACAGGGGGGTCAATCAGCCCCAGCATTTT. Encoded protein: CSASAWDRGVNQPQHF.

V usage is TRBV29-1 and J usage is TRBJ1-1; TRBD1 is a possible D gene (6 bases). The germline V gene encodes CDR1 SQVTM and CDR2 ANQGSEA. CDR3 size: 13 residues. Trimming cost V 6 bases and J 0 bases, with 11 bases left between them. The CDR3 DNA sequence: TGCAGCGTGTCAGGGGTCTTGAACACTGAAGCTTTCTTT. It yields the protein CSVSGVLNTEAFF.

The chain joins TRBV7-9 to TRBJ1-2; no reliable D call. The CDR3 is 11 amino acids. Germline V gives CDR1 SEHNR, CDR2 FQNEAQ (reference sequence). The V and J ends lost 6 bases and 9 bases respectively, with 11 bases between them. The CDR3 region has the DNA TGTGCCAGCAGTTGGGGAAGGAGCTACACCTTC. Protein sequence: CASSWGRSYTF.

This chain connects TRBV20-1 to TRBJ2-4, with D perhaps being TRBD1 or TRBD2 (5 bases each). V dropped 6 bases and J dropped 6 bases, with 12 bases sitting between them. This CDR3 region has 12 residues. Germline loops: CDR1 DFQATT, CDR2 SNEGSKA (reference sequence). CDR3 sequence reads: CSAPGAGNIQYF. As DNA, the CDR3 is TGCAGTGCCCCCGGGGCGGGAAACATTCAGTACTTC.

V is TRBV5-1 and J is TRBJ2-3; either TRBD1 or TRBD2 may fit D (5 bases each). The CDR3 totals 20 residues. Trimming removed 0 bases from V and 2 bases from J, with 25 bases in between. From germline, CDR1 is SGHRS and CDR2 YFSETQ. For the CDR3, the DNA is TGCGCCAGCAGCTTGGCCGGGGTATCGAAGGTCAGGGAAAACACAGATACGCAGTATTTT. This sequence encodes CASSLAGVSKVRENTDTQYF.

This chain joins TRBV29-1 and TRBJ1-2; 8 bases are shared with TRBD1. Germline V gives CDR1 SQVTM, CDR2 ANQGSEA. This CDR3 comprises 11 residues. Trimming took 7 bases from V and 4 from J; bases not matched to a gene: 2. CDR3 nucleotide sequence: TGCAGCGCCGGACAGGGCTATGGCTACACCTTC. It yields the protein CSAGQGYGYTF.

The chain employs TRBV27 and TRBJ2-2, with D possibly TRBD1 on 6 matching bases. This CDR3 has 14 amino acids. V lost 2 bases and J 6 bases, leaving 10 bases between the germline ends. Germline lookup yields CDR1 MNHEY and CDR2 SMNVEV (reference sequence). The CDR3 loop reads CASSLGRGAGELFF. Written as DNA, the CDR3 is TGTGCCAGCAGTTTAGGCAGGGGTGCCGGGGAGCTGTTTTTT.

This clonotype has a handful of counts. The CDR3 protein is CAISGKLAGGYNEQFF. The CDR3 DNA is TGTGCCATCAGTGGGAAACTAGCGGGGGGTTACAATGAGCAGTTCTTC. V gene TRBV10-3 combines with J gene TRBJ2-1; 12 bases are a match to TRBD2. Unmatched junction bases numbered 5, after V lost 4 bases and J lost 4 bases. Germline-derived CDR1 and CDR2 are ENHRY and SYGVKD. This CDR3 spans 16 amino acids.

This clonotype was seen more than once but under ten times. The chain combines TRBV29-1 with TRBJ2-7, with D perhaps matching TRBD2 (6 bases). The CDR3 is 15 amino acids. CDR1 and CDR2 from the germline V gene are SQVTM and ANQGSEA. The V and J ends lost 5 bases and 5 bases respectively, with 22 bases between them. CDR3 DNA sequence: TGCAGCGTTAAGAACCCGGGACCCAGGGAGGACGAGCAGTACTTC. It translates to CSVKNPGPREDEQYF.

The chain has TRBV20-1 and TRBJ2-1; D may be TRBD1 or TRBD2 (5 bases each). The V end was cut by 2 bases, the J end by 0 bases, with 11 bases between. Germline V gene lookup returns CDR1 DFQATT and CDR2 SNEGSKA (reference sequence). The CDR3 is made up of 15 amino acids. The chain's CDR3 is CSARIGASSYNEQFF. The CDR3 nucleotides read TGCAGTGCTAGAATCGGGGCTAGCTCCTACAATGAGCAGTTCTTC.

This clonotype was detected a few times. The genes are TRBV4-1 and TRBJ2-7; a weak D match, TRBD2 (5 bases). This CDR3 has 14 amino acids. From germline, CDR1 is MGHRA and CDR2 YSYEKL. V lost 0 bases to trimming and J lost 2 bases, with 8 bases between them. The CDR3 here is CASSQDKRTYEQYF. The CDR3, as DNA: TGCGCCAGCAGCCAAGATAAGCGGACCTACGAGCAGTACTTC.

The DNA of the CDR3 is TGCAGCGTTGAGGAAGGACAGGGGGCGTTGGGCGGCTACACCTTC. It translates to CSVEEGQGALGGYTF. The V gene is TRBV29-1, the J gene TRBJ1-2; 11 nucleotides line up with TRBD1. CDR1 is SQVTM and CDR2 is ANQGSEA in the germline V gene. Unmatched junction bases numbered 11, after V lost 3 bases and J lost 8 bases. This CDR3 has 15 residues. Based on the CDR3 plus reference TRBV29-1 and TRBJ1-2, the full variable domain is SAVISQKPSRDICQRGTSLTIQCQVDSQVTMMFWYRQQPGQSLTLIATANQGSEATYESGFVIDKFPISRPNLTFSTLTVSNMSPEDSSIYLCSVEEGQGALGGYTFGSGTRLTVV.

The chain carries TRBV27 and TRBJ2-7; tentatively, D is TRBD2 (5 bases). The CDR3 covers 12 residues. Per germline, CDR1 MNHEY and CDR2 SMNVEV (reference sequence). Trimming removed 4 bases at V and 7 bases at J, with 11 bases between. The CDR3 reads CASSSTRGEQYF. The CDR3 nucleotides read TGTGCCAGCAGTTCTACCCGAGGGGAGCAGTACTTC.

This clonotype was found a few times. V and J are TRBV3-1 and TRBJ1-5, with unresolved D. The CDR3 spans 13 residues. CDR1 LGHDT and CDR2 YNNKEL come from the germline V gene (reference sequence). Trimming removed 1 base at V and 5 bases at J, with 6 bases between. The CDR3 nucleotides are TGTGCCAGCAGCCAAGCGCTGGATCAGCCCCAGCATTTT. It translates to CASSQALDQPQHF.

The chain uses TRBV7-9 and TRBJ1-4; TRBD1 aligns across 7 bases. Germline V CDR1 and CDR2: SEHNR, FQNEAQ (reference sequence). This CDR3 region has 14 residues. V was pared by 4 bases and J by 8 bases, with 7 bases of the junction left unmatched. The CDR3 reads CASSSQTGREKLFF. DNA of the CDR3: TGTGCCAGCAGCTCCCAGACAGGGCGGGAAAAACTGTTTTTT.

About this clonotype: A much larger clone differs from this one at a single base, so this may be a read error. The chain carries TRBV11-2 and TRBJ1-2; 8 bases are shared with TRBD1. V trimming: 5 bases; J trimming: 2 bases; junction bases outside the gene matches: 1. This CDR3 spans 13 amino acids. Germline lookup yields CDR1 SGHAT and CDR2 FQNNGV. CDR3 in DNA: TGTGCCAGCAGCCACAGGGGGAACTATGGCTACACCTTC. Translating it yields CASSHRGNYGYTF.

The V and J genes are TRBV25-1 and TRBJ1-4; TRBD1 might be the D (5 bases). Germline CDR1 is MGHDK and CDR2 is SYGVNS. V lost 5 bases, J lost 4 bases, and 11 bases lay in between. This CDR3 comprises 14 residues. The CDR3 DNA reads TGTGCCAGCAGTCGCAGGGAGAATAATGAAAAACTGTTTTTT. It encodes CASSRRENNEKLFF. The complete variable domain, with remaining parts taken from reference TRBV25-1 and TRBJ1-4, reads EADIYQTPRYLVIGTGKKITLECSQTMGHDKMYWYQQDPGMELHLIHYSYGVNSTEKGDLSSESTVSRIRTEHFPLTLESARPSHTSQYLCASSRRENNEKLFFGSGTQLSVL.

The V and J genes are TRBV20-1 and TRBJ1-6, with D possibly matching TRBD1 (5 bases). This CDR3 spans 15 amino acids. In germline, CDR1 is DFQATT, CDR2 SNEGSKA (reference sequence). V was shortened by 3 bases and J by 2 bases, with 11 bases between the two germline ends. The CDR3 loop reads CSARGGRAYNSPLHF. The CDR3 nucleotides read TGCAGTGCTAGGGGAGGCAGGGCCTATAATTCACCCCTCCACTTT.

CDR3 DNA sequence: TGCAGCCCTCTTCCGGGTGTTGAGCAGTTCTTC. It specifies CSPLPGVEQFF. The chain has TRBV20-1 and TRBJ2-1; D remains unclear. CDR1 is DFQATT, CDR2 SNEGSKA, per germline (reference sequence). The CDR3 has 11 amino acids.